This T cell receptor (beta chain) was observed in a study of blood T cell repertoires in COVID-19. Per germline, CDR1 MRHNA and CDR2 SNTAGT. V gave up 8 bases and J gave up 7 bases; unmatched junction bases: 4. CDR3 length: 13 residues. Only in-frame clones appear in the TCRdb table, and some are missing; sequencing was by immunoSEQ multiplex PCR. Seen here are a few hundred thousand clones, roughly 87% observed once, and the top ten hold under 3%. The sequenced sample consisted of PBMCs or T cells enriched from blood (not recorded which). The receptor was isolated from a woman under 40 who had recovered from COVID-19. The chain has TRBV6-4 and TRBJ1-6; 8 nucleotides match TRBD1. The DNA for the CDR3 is TGTGCCAGCCGGACAGGGACCAATTCACCCCTCCACTTT. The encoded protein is CASRTGTNSPLHF.